A single sample gave rise to the 16 T cell receptor beta chains below, sequenced in a study of tissue T cells after allogeneic stem cell transplantation. Sequencing was performed with immunoSEQ multiplex PCR; in TCRdb, only in-frame clones are kept and a portion is missing. This table has thousands of clones, roughly 56% appearing once. Sequences were derived from tissue from the jejunum, sampled at autopsy. The source of these receptors is a male donor older than 55 with lung cancer.

The chain has TRBV9 and TRBJ1-1; D may be TRBD1 (5 bases). The germline CDR1 and CDR2 sequences are SGDLS and YYNGEE. Trimming left V 0 bases short and J 3 bases short, with 15 bases between. The CDR3 extends over 16 amino acids. The CDR3 coding sequence is TGTGCCAGCAGCGTAGACGTCGGAGAGGGGTACACTGAAGCTTTCTTT. Its translation is CASSVDVGEGYTEAFF.

V and J are TRBV9 and TRBJ2-7; D unresolved. Per the germline V gene, CDR1 is SGDLS and CDR2 is YYNGEE. Trimming stripped 2 bases from V and 3 bases from J, with 15 bases between. This CDR3 has 15 residues. The CDR3 region has the DNA TGTGCCAGCAGCGTCGTCAGTGCCCCGCGCTACGAGCAGTACTTC. Its translation is CASSVVSAPRYEQYF.

The chain is built from TRBV7-9 and TRBJ2-1, with 14 bases identical to TRBD2. The V gene's germline CDR1 is SEHNR and CDR2 FQNEAQ (reference sequence). V was pared by 5 bases and J by 0 bases, with 12 bases of the junction left unmatched. This CDR3 has 20 amino acids. The CDR3, as DNA: TGTGCCAGCAGCAGATCGGGACTAGCGGGGGTCGGAAGCTCCTACAATGAGCAGTTCTTC. This codes for CASSRSGLAGVGSSYNEQFF.

The rearrangement links TRBV5-6 to TRBJ2-1; TRBD1 is a possible D gene (5 bases). CDR3 length: 16 residues. Germline lookup yields CDR1 SGHDT and CDR2 YYEEEE. The V end was cut by 3 bases, the J end by 5 bases, with 18 bases between. The CDR3, as DNA: TGTGCCAGCAGCTCCTCCCCAAGGGGCGCGCACAATGAGCAGTTCTTC. Protein sequence: CASSSSPRGAHNEQFF.

The chain joins TRBV9 to TRBJ1-1; D gene unclear. Germline CDR1 reads SGDLS; CDR2 reads YYNGEE. The CDR3 extends over 14 amino acids. The V gene lost 0 bases and the J gene lost 8 bases, with 14 bases spanning the gap. For the CDR3, the DNA is TGTGCCAGCAGCGTAGGGTACCGGGCGGCGGAAGCTTTCTTT. It translates to CASSVGYRAAEAFF.

V usage is TRBV5-4 and J usage is TRBJ1-1; no clear D gene. Trimming removed 4 bases from V and 0 bases from J, with 13 bases in between. This CDR3 has 15 amino acids. The germline CDR1 and CDR2 sequences are SGHNT and YYREEE (reference sequence). CDR3: CASSPQSRVNTEAFF. The CDR3 coding sequence is TGTGCCAGCAGCCCCCAGTCGAGGGTGAACACTGAAGCTTTCTTT.

This chain uses TRBV5-1 with TRBJ2-7; no clear D. The V gene lost 0 bases and the J gene lost 5 bases, with 9 bases spanning the gap. Germline V lookup: CDR1 SGHRS, CDR2 YFSETQ. There are 13 residues in the CDR3. As DNA, the CDR3 is TGCGCCAGCAGCTTGGGCGTAAGAAACGAGCAGTACTTC. Translation: CASSLGVRNEQYF.

V gene TRBV19 combines with J gene TRBJ1-1; D is unclear. The germline V and J ends were trimmed by 3 bases and 0 bases, with 11 bases remaining between them. Germline-derived CDR1 and CDR2 are LNHDA and SQIVND (reference sequence). The CDR3 totals 15 residues. The chain's CDR3 is CASSIRDGMNTEAFF. CDR3 DNA: TGTGCCAGTAGTATCCGCGACGGAATGAACACTGAAGCTTTCTTT. Supplemented by reference TRBV19 and TRBJ1-1, the full variable domain reads DGGITQSPKYLFRKEGQNVTLSCEQNLNHDAMYWYRQDPGQGLRLIYYSQIVNDFQKGDIAEGYSVSREKKESFPLTVTSAQKNPTAFYLCASSIRDGMNTEAFFGQGTRLTVV.

Concerning this clone itself: Relative to the germline gene, one junction end is altered; a read error may explain this. This chain connects TRBV29-1 to TRBJ2-3, with 8 bases identical to TRBD1. Germline lookup yields CDR1 SQVTM and CDR2 ANQGSEA. The CDR3 covers 13 residues. CDR3: CSVEGQGLDTQYF. CDR3 sequence (DNA): TGCAGCGTAGAAGGACAGGGTTTGGATACGCAGTATTTT.

This clone is medium-sized in the sample. The DNA for the CDR3 is TGCAGTGCTAGTGGGGGAATGGGGCCTCAGGGGGCTTTCTTT. Translated: CSASGGMGPQGAFF. The chain is built from TRBV20-1 and TRBJ1-1; weak D call: TRBD1 (6 bases). This CDR3 spans 14 amino acids. V lost 3 bases, J lost 11 bases, and 22 bases lay in between. CDR1 and CDR2 from the germline V gene are DFQATT and SNEGSKA (reference sequence).

This clone was seen more than once but under ten times. The chain combines TRBV5-5 with TRBJ2-7; D is undetermined. The CDR3 has 15 amino acids. V gave up 2 bases and J gave up 3 bases, with 15 bases separating them. From germline, CDR1 is SGHKS and CDR2 YYEKEE (reference sequence). The CDR3 DNA reads as TGTGCCAGCAGCTTATGGTTAGGCAGCTTCTACGAGCAGTACTTC. Protein: CASSLWLGSFYEQYF.

This clone has just one count. The chain carries TRBV2 and TRBJ1-3, with D possibly matching TRBD1 (5 bases). The germline gives CDR1 SNHLY, CDR2 FYNNEI. V lost 4 bases, J lost 0 bases, and 22 bases lay in between. The CDR3 has 19 residues. The CDR3 sequence: CASSAGGAGRVSSGNTIYF. DNA for the CDR3: TGTGCCAGCAGTGCTGGTGGAGCAGGGAGGGTGAGCTCTGGAAACACCATATATTTT. Full variable domain (missing parts from reference TRBV2 and TRBJ1-3): EPEVTQTPSHQVTQMGQEVILRCVPISNHLYFYWYRQILGQKVEFLVSFYNNEISEKSEIFDDQFSVERPDGSNFTLKIRSTKLEDSAMYFCASSAGGAGRVSSGNTIYFGEGSWLTVV.

This clone turned up a few times. The chain recombines TRBV2 with TRBJ2-7; D gene uncertain. The germline V gene has CDR1 SNHLY and CDR2 FYNNEI. CDR3 length: 13 amino acids. Trimming removed 3 bases from V and 12 bases from J, with 18 bases in between. The CDR3 region is CASSEDFRRRRYF. CDR3 DNA: TGTGCCAGCAGTGAGGATTTTAGGCGGCGGAGGTACTTC.

In its sample, this clone is medium-sized. The CDR3 DNA reads TGTGCTAGTGGACTATCCTCGGAATGGGGCACTGAAGCTTTCTTT. The encoded protein is CASGLSSEWGTEAFF. The rearrangement joins TRBV12-5 to TRBJ1-1; no clear D. The CDR3 totals 15 residues. Trimming removed 6 bases from V and 4 bases from J, with 18 bases in between. The germline CDR1 and CDR2 sequences are LGHNT and FRNRAP.

The rearrangement uses TRBV7-2 and TRBJ2-7; 7 bases are shared with TRBD2. J lost 0 bases, V lost 1 base, and 3 bases had no gene match. This CDR3 comprises 15 residues. Germline loops: CDR1 SGHTA, CDR2 FQGNSA. The CDR3 region has the DNA TGTGCCAGCAGCTTAGGGCGGGGGAGCTCCTACGAGCAGTACTTC. Residues: CASSLGRGSSYEQYF.

CDR3 region: CASSLSGSDTQYF. CDR3 DNA sequence: TGTGCCAGCAGTTTGAGCGGGAGTGATACGCAGTATTTT. V gene TRBV25-1 combines with J gene TRBJ2-3, with TRBD2 matching 8 bases. V shed 5 bases, J shed 6 bases, and the junction held 4 bases outside the gene matches. Germline CDR1 is MGHDK and CDR2 is SYGVNS. This CDR3 has 13 residues.